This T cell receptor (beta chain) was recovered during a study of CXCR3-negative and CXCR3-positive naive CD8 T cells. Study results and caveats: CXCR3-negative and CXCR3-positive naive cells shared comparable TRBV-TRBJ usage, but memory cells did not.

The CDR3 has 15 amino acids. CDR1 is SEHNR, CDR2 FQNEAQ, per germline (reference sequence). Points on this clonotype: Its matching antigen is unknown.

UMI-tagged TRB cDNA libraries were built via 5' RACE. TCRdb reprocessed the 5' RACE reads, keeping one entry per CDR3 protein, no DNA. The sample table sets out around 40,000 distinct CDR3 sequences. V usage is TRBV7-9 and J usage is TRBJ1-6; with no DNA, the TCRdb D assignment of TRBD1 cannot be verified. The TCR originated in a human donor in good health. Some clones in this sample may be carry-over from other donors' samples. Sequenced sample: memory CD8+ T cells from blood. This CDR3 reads CASRIHDRENSPLHF.